The clone carrying this T cell receptor beta chain was counted at least ten times. This sample was taken from a study of regulatory T cells in long-lasting Graves disease. Study background: Prior antithyroid drug treatment in newly diagnosed Graves' patients lasted under 3 months.

Trimming cost V 3 bases and J 5 bases, with 21 bases left between them. CDR3 length: 16 residues. CDR1 and CDR2 (germline): SGHRS, YFSETQ. Time point described: newly diagnosed GD, antithyroid drugs for less than 3 months. The TCR library used RNA extracted from PBMCs. Diagnosis followed American Thyroid Association guidelines for Graves' disease. Researchers made TCR beta libraries by using iRepertoire HTBI primers and running Arm-PCR on CDR3 regions. MiXCR, applied by TCRdb to the multiplex PCR reads, yields one record per CDR3 protein. The table records about 520,000 distinct CDR3 sequences, about 12% of them present only once. These data also featured in a second study, about T cells in Graves' hyperthyroidism and ophthalmopathy.

This chain joins TRBV5-1 and TRBJ2-7; TRBD2 is a possible D gene (6 bases). This TCR came from a woman aged 25-40 years with Graves disease. The sample in question was peripheral blood mononuclear cells (PBMCs), obtained at new diagnosis, from a patient treated with antithyroid drugs. CDR3 sequence reads: CASSSVDYPGFHEQYF. The CDR3, as DNA: TGCGCCAGCAGCTCTGTGGACTACCCAGGCTTCCACGAGCAGTACTTC.